These 10 T cell receptor beta chains share one sample of origin, sequenced in a study of cytomegalovirus exposure and HLA in healthy donors. PCR used 60 Vbeta primers and 13 Jbeta primers. Assay: immunoSEQ multiplex PCR; the TCRdb copy retains only in-frame clones and omits some. This table has 300,000 or so clones, roughly four fifths appearing once. The material sequenced was PBMCs. The receptors derive from a woman aged 40-49 years in good health and CMV-seropositive.

This chain uses TRBV27 with TRBJ2-6; tentative D call: TRBD2 (5 bases). The CDR3 spans 15 residues. V lost 3 bases and J 1 base, leaving 7 bases between the germline ends. The germline gives CDR1 MNHEY, CDR2 SMNVEV (reference sequence). CDR3 amino acids: CASSFRGSGANVLTF. The CDR3, as DNA: TGTGCCAGCAGTTTCCGGGGTTCTGGGGCCAACGTCCTGACTTTC.

V usage is TRBV19 and J usage is TRBJ2-1, with 10 bases fitting TRBD2. The CDR3 is 13 residues long. CDR1 LNHDA and CDR2 SQIVND come from the germline V gene (reference sequence). The V segment lost 7 bases and the J segment 8 bases; nucleotides outside the gene matches: 5. The CDR3 loop reads CASMGLASYEQFF. The DNA of the CDR3 is TGTGCCAGTATGGGACTAGCGTCGTATGAGCAGTTCTTC.

The chain employs TRBV20-1 and TRBJ2-7; the D is unclear. The CDR3 is made up of 11 amino acids. CDR1 and CDR2 from the germline V gene are DFQATT and SNEGSKA (reference sequence). Trimming pared 0 bases from V and 4 bases from J, leaving 4 bases between. The CDR3 DNA sequence: TGCAGTGCTAGAGAGTATTACGAGCAGTACTTC. Protein sequence: CSAREYYEQYF.

The J gene is TRBJ2-2, the V gene TRBV4-1; 10 nucleotides line up with TRBD2. V gave up 3 bases and J gave up 3 bases; unmatched junction bases: 4. Germline V gene lookup returns CDR1 MGHRA and CDR2 YSYEKL. The CDR3 sequence is 16 residues long. CDR3 in DNA: TGCGCCAGCAGCCACCCTAGCGGGAGCCACACCGGGGAGCTGTTTTTT. Amino acid sequence: CASSHPSGSHTGELFF.

V gene TRBV11-3 combines with J gene TRBJ2-7, with D tentatively TRBD2 (5 bases). Trimming removed 3 bases at V and 3 bases at J, with 9 bases between. CDR1 is SGHNT, CDR2 YENEEA, per germline. This CDR3 is built from 13 residues. The CDR3 loop reads CASSFNGGYEQYF. CDR3 DNA sequence: TGTGCCAGCAGCTTCAACGGAGGCTACGAGCAGTACTTC.

The genes are TRBV7-6 and TRBJ2-1, with 11 bases fitting TRBD2. The CDR3 loop spans 15 amino acids. Germline CDR1 and CDR2: SGHVS and FNYEAQ. V was clipped by 2 bases and J by 7 bases; unmatched bases: 4. The CDR3 region has the DNA TGTGCCAGCAGCTTATGGGTAGCGGGAGGGAATGAGCAGTTCTTC. Translating it yields CASSLWVAGGNEQFF.

This chain uses TRBV9 with TRBJ2-1; 9 bases align to TRBD2. CDR3 length: 15 residues. Germline loops: CDR1 SGDLS, CDR2 YYNGEE. With 0 bases clipped from V and 7 bases from J, the junction kept 5 bases outside the gene matches. For the CDR3, the DNA is TGTGCCAGCAGCGTAGGTAGCGGGAGTGTAAATGAGCAGTTCTTC. Encoded protein: CASSVGSGSVNEQFF.

The chain links TRBV25-1 to TRBJ1-2; 10 bases agree with TRBD1. The germline gives CDR1 MGHDK, CDR2 SYGVNS. V trimming: 3 bases; J trimming: 8 bases; junction bases outside the gene matches: 9. This CDR3 spans 15 amino acids. The CDR3, as DNA: TGTGCCAGCAGTGAGGCCGGGACAGGGGTCCAAGGCTACACCTTC. Encoded protein: CASSEAGTGVQGYTF.

V gene TRBV5-1 combines with J gene TRBJ2-5; 16 bases align to TRBD2. J lost 1 base, V lost 3 bases, and 6 bases had no gene match. The germline CDR1 and CDR2 sequences are SGHRS and YFSETQ. This CDR3 region has 18 residues. CDR3 residues: CASSSGTSGRVLQETQYF. The CDR3 DNA reads TGCGCCAGCAGCTCTGGGACTAGCGGGAGGGTACTCCAAGAGACCCAGTACTTC.

This sequence joins TRBV6-5 and TRBJ1-3, with TRBD1 as a possible D gene (5 bases). This CDR3 is 16 amino acids long. V was pared by 4 bases and J by 0 bases, with 13 bases between. Germline CDR1 and CDR2: MNHEY and SVGAGI. The CDR3 DNA reads as TGTGCCAGCAGTTTGGGGCAGGGTTACTCTGGAAACACCATATATTTT. Protein sequence: CASSLGQGYSGNTIYF.